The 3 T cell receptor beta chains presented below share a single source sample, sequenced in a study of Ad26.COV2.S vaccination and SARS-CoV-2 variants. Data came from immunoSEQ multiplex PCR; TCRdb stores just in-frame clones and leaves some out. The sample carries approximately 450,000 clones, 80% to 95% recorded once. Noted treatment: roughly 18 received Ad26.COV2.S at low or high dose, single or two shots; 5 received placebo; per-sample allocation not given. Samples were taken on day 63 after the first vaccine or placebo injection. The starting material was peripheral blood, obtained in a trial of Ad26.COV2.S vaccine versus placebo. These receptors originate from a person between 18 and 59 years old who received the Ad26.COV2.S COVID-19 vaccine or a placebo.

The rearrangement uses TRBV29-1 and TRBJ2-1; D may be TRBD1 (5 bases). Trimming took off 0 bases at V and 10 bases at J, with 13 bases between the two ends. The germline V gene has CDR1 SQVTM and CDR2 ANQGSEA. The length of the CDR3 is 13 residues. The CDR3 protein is CSVEDQSQGEQFF. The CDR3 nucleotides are TGCAGCGTTGAAGATCAAAGCCAGGGAGAGCAGTTCTTC.

CDR3 protein: CAWTSGFHEQFF. CDR3 nucleotide sequence: TGTGCCTGGACTAGTGGGTTCCATGAGCAGTTCTTC. The chain couples TRBV30 to TRBJ2-1; D not certain. Germline values: CDR1 GTSNPN, CDR2 SVGIG (reference sequence). The length of the CDR3 is 12 residues. Trimming cost V 4 bases and J 8 bases, with 12 bases left between them.

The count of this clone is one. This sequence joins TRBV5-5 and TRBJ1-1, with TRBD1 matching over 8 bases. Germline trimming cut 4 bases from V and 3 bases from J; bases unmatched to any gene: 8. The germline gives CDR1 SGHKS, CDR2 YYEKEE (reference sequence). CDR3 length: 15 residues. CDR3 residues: CASSPLTGGDTEAFF. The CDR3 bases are TGTGCCAGCAGCCCACTAACAGGGGGGGACACTGAAGCTTTCTTT.